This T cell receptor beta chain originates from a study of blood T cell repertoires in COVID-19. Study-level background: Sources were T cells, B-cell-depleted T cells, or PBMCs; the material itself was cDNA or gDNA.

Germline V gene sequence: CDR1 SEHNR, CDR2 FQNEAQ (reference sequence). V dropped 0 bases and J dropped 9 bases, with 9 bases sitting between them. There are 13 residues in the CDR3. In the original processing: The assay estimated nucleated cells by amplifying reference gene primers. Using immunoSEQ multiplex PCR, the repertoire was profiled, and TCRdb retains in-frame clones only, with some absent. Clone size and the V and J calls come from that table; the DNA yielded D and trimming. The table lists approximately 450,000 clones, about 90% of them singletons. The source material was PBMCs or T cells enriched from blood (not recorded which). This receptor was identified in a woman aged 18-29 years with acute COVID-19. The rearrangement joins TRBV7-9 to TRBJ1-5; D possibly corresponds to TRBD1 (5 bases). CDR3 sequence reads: CASSLAKGRPQHF. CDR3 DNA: TGTGCCAGCAGCTTAGCCAAGGGGCGGCCCCAGCATTTT.